This T cell receptor (beta chain) was profiled in a study of early T cells in non-severe SARS-CoV-2 infection. Study overall: It was bulk RNA from unsorted whole blood that was sequenced, and the chains were unpaired.

Individually, cDNA molecules had unique molecular identifiers attached to them. TCRdb fed the 5' RACE reads into MiXCR, producing one record per CDR3 protein. The sample contains approximately 100,000 distinct CDR3 sequences, 9.5% to 12% of which appear only once. The table lists this clonotype with many counts. Germline lookup yields CDR1 SEHNR and CDR2 FQNEAQ (reference sequence). Trimming stripped 5 bases from V and 3 bases from J, with 13 bases between. This CDR3 region has 15 residues. This chain connects TRBV7-9 to TRBJ2-2, with a tentative D call TRBD1 (5 bases). The sequenced material came from whole blood. This TCR came from an adult who was a healthcare worker with PCR-confirmed SARS-CoV-2 infection or an uninfected control (not recorded which). The CDR3 here is CASSPLRGYTGELFF. As DNA, the CDR3 is TGTGCCAGCAGCCCCCTAAGGGGATACACCGGGGAGCTGTTTTTT. The whole variable domain, filled in from reference TRBV7-9 and TRBJ2-2, reads DTGVSQNPRHKITKRGQNVTFRCDPISEHNRLYWYRQTLGQGPEFLTYFQNEAQLEKSRLLSDRFSAERPKGSFSTLEIQRTEQGDSAMYLCASSPLRGYTGELFFGEGSRLTVL.